The 5 T cell receptor beta chains below were found in one sample sequenced in a study of blood T cell repertoires in COVID-19. Repertoires were generated with immunoSEQ multiplex PCR, while TCRdb's copy carries only in-frame clones and drops some. The data contain some 200,000 clones, around 90% of them singletons. What was sequenced was PBMCs or T cells enriched from blood (not recorded which). The receptors were gathered from a woman between 18 and 29 years old who had recovered from COVID-19.

The chain joins TRBV7-9 to TRBJ2-2, with a tentative D call TRBD1 (6 bases). CDR1 and CDR2 from the germline V gene are SEHNR and FQNEAQ (reference sequence). Trimming removed 5 bases from V and 1 base from J, with 23 bases in between. This CDR3 region has 19 residues. In nucleotides, the CDR3 is TGTGCCAGCAGCCCTAGCCACCTCGGACAGCAACTGAACACCGGGGAGCTGTTTTTT. Translation: CASSPSHLGQQLNTGELFF.

This chain links TRBV9 with TRBJ2-2, with TRBD1 as a possible D gene (5 bases). CDR3 length equals 16 residues. CDR1 SGDLS and CDR2 YYNGEE come from the germline V gene. The ends were cut back, 3 bases at V and 0 bases at J, with 12 bases in the middle. CDR3: CASSASSRANTGELFF. CDR3 bases: TGTGCCAGCAGCGCCAGCTCCAGGGCGAACACCGGGGAGCTGTTTTTT.

This chain joins TRBV19 and TRBJ1-5, with D uncertain. The CDR3 is made up of 11 amino acids. The germline V and J ends were trimmed by 1 base and 13 bases, with 8 bases remaining between them. Germline CDR1 is LNHDA and CDR2 is SQIVND (reference sequence). CDR3: CASSIAPVQHF. CDR3 DNA: TGTGCCAGTAGTATAGCCCCTGTTCAGCATTTT.

The rearrangement joins TRBV23-1 to TRBJ2-1, with TRBD2 identical over 10 bases. TRBV23-1 is treated as an ORF (open reading frame) with a function not yet certain. The CDR3 consists of 16 residues. Losses at the gene ends were 6 bases for V and 5 bases for J; bases not matched to a gene: 10. DNA for the CDR3: TGCGCCAGCAGCAACGAGCTAGCGGGGGACCACAATGAGCAGTTCTTC. It encodes CASSNELAGDHNEQFF.

V usage is TRBV19 and J usage is TRBJ2-7; D gene unclear. CDR1 LNHDA and CDR2 SQIVND come from the germline V gene (reference sequence). The V gene lost 1 base and the J gene lost 0 bases, with 7 bases spanning the gap. The CDR3 contains 14 residues. The CDR3 DNA sequence: TGTGCCAGTAGTATAGCAACGAGCTCCTACGAGCAGTACTTC. Protein product: CASSIATSSYEQYF.